The rows below give T cell receptor beta chains drawn from one sample of a study of patients and donors after allogeneic stem cell transplantation. TCRdb re-called the RT-PCR reads through MiXCR, storing one row per CDR3 protein. There are about 230,000 distinct CDR3 sequences in the sample; roughly 14% occur only once, and around a tenth lies in the top ten. The sample comprised blood, either unsorted or a sorted T cell fraction (not recorded which). The origin of the receptors is a human donor who was either an allogeneic HSCT recipient or a stem cell or donor lymphocyte infusion donor (not recorded which). It is not recorded whose cells these are; they may come from a transplant donor. The CDR3 runs from the conserved cysteine through the conserved F or W. A D gene is named only where the DNA matches it firmly. Clone size is given for some rows only: seen once, a few or many times, or a class if the clone is expanded.

V gene	clone size	D gene	J gene	CDR3 length	CDR3 DNA	CDR3 protein
TRBV4-1	once	TRBD1	TRBJ1-3	18	TGCGCCAGCAGCCAACTAGGGACAGGGGGATTTTCTGGAAACACCATATATTTT	CASSQLGTGGFSGNTIYF
TRBV10-3	-	TRBD2	TRBJ2-1	19	TGTGCCATCAGTGAGTCGACTCGGATAGCGGGAGCGACCTACAATGAGCAGTTCTTC	CAISESTRIAGATYNEQFF
TRBV12-3/TRBV12-4	-	-	TRBJ2-7	12	TGTGCCAGCAGTTTGAGTGTAGGCGAGCAGTACTTC	CASSLSVGEQYF
TRBV3-1	few	TRBD2	TRBJ2-7	13	TGTGCCAGCAAAGCGGGAGGGTCCTACGAGCAGTACTTC	CASKAGGSYEQYF
TRBV24-1	many	-	TRBJ2-5	15	TGTGCCACCAGTGCCACTCCGGACCGGGGGACCTTCCAGTACTTC	CATSATPDRGTFQYF
TRBV10-3	-	-	TRBJ2-5	14	TGTGCCATCAGTGAGTCGACCGGGACGAAGACCCAGTACTTC	CAISESTGTKTQYF
TRBV5-5	-	-	TRBJ2-1	16	TGTGCCAGCAGCTGGCAGGGGGGCCTCTCCTACAATGAGCAGTTCTTC	CASSWQGGLSYNEQFF
TRBV2	once	-	TRBJ2-7	15	TGTGCCAGCAGTGAAGGCCAGGTGGGGAATTACGAGCAGTACTTC	CASSEGQVGNYEQYF
TRBV14	few	TRBD1	TRBJ2-7	14	TGTGCCAGCAGCCGTCGGACAGGGGCTGTCGAGCAGTACTTC	CASSRRTGAVEQYF
TRBV7-2	many	-	TRBJ2-3	15	TGTGCCAGCAGCTTAAGGGCAGGAAAGGCAGATACGCAGTATTTT	CASSLRAGKADTQYF
TRBV12-3/TRBV12-4	few	TRBD2	TRBJ2-6	16	TGTGCCAGTACTTTGGGGGGGAGCTCTGGGGCCAACGTCCTGACTTTC	CASTLGGSSGANVLTF
TRBV11-2	-	-	TRBJ1-1	13	TGTGCCAGCAGCTCCCGGACGGACCGCCAAGCTTTCTTT	CASSSRTDRQAFF
TRBV7-3	-	TRBD1	TRBJ2-7	14	TGTGCCAGCAGCTTAAGACAGGGTAGTAACGAGCAGTACTTC	CASSLRQGSNEQYF
TRBV12-3/TRBV12-4	-	TRBD2	TRBJ2-7	14	TGTGCCAGCAGTCCAGCGGGAAGTGCCGACGAGCAGTACTTC	CASSPAGSADEQYF
TRBV6-1	many	-	TRBJ1-2	15	TGTGCCAGCAGTAGGTCGGGCGAGGGGTCGGGTGGCTACACCTTC	CASSRSGEGSGGYTF
TRBV7-2	few	-	TRBJ1-2	14	TGTGCCAGCAGCTTGAGGGATTTAATTTTTGGCTACACCTTC	CASSLRDLIFGYTF
TRBV29-1	once	-	TRBJ1-2	15	TGCAGCGTTGATAGGGTTGGGTCGCCTAACTATGGCTACACCTTC	CSVDRVGSPNYGYTF
TRBV12-3/TRBV12-4	-	TRBD1	TRBJ1-1	14	TGTGCCAGCAGTTTAACAGGGGGAGGTGCTGAAGCTTTCTTT	CASSLTGGGAEAFF
TRBV5-1	-	TRBD1	TRBJ1-4	14	TGCGCCAGCAGCGCACAGGGGACTAATGAAAAACTGTTTTTT	CASSAQGTNEKLFF
TRBV4-1	medium-sized	-	TRBJ2-3	14	TGCGCCAGCAGCCAAGACAGGAACACAGATACGCAGTATTTT	CASSQDRNTDTQYF
TRBV12-3/TRBV12-4	few	TRBD2	TRBJ2-7	16	TGTGCCAGCAGTTTCAGGATCGTGGGGGGGACCTACGAGCAGTACTTC	CASSFRIVGGTYEQYF
TRBV9	many	-	TRBJ1-1	14	TGTGCCAGCAGCGTAGAGTCTCAGGGCTCTGAAGCTTTCTTT	CASSVESQGSEAFF
TRBV24-1	once	-	TRBJ2-4	17	TGTGCCACCAGTGACCAACGCGCCGGGACTCCCCGAAACATTCAGTACTTC	CATSDQRAGTPRNIQYF
TRBV5-4	many	-	TRBJ2-3	14	TGTGCCAGCAGCTTTCAACTCAGCACAGATACGCAGTATTTT	CASSFQLSTDTQYF
TRBV20-1	-	-	TRBJ1-1	14	TGCAGTGCTCCTGGTCCGAGGGCTGGAACTGAAGCTTTCTTT	CSAPGPRAGTEAFF
TRBV3-1	-	-	TRBJ1-1	13	TGTGCCAGCAGTCCAAGTATGGGAACTGAAGCTTTCTTT	CASSPSMGTEAFF
TRBV11-2	few	-	TRBJ2-2	15	TGTGCCAGCAGCCTCGGGGGAGTCGTGACCGGGGAGCTGTTTTTT	CASSLGGVVTGELFF
TRBV28	-	-	TRBJ1-1	14	TGTGCCAGCAGTTTTCTGGGCCCGAACACTGAAGCTTTCTTT	CASSFLGPNTEAFF
TRBV4-2	-	TRBD2	TRBJ2-1	16	TGTGCCAGCAGCCAAGGGGTGACTAGCGGGGGAGCTGAGCAGTTCTTC	CASSQGVTSGGAEQFF
TRBV11-2	few	TRBD2	TRBJ2-5	14	TGTGCCAGCAGCCCGGGACTAGCTCGAGAGACCCAGTACTTC	CASSPGLARETQYF
TRBV7-6	few	-	TRBJ2-2	15	TGTGCCAGCAGCCGACAGGTCTTGCGCACCGGGGAGCTGTTTTTT	CASSRQVLRTGELFF
TRBV5-1	-	-	TRBJ2-1	15	TGCGCCAGCAGTCCCCCGAGGGACGGCGACAATGAGCAGTTCTTC	CASSPPRDGDNEQFF
TRBV6-1	-	-	TRBJ2-2	14	TGTGCCAGCCGCCGGCCCAGTTACACCGGGGAGCTGTTTTTT	CASRRPSYTGELFF
TRBV5-1	few	-	TRBJ2-7	17	TGCGCCAGCATGGAAGGCCCCAACACAGGGATCCCCTACGAGCAGTACTTC	CASMEGPNTGIPYEQYF
TRBV12-3/TRBV12-4	-	-	TRBJ1-1	16	TGTGCCAGCAGTTTGTACATTGGGGGGCCTAACACTGAAGCTTTCTTT	CASSLYIGGPNTEAFF
TRBV5-4	-	-	TRBJ2-5	16	TGTGCCAGCAGCTCGGGTGGAGCCCCCCTTCAAGAGACCCAGTACTTC	CASSSGGAPLQETQYF
TRBV29-1	-	TRBD2	TRBJ2-3	16	TGCAGCGTTGGCGAGGGACTAGCGGTAAACACAGATACGCAGTATTTT	CSVGEGLAVNTDTQYF
TRBV5-8	-	-	TRBJ1-1	16	TGTGCCAGCAGCCCCCGGGCGGGCAGGGGAGGCACTGAAGCTTTCTTT	CASSPRAGRGGTEAFF
TRBV12-3/TRBV12-4	-	TRBD1	TRBJ1-5	15	TGTGCCAGCAGATACGGACAGGGGGCCAATCAGCCCCAGCATTTT	CASRYGQGANQPQHF
TRBV7-9	-	-	TRBJ2-7	14	TGTGCCAGCAGCCATGAAGCACCGCCCTACGAGCAGTACTTC	CASSHEAPPYEQYF
TRBV12-3/TRBV12-4	few	-	TRBJ2-1	14	TGTGCCAGCAGTCCGAGGAACTTCCACAATGAGCAGTTCTTC	CASSPRNFHNEQFF
TRBV12-3/TRBV12-4	-	-	TRBJ1-2	16	TGTGCCAGCACCTTCCTAGGGTCAGGAGCTAACTATGGCTACACCTTC	CASTFLGSGANYGYTF
TRBV7-2	few	-	TRBJ1-2	13	TGTGCCAGCAGCTCCGGACGCCCCCTTGGCTACACCTTC	CASSSGRPLGYTF
TRBV6-1	-	TRBD2	TRBJ2-1	16	TGTGCCAGCACCCACACCCCCGGAACTAGCGACTATGAGCAGTTCTTC	CASTHTPGTSDYEQFF
TRBV19	-	TRBD2	TRBJ2-3	18	TGTGCCAGTAGAAGAACTGGGACTAGCGGGGGGCCGGGAGATACGCAGTATTTT	CASRRTGTSGGPGDTQYF
TRBV20-1	few	-	TRBJ2-1	12	TGCAGTGCTAGCGGGAGTATGAATGAGCAGTTCTTC	CSASGSMNEQFF
TRBV7-2	-	TRBD1	TRBJ2-5	15	TGTGCCAGCAGCCCCGGACAGGGGTGGGGAGAGACCCAGTACTTC	CASSPGQGWGETQYF
TRBV5-1	few	TRBD1	TRBJ2-7	15	TGCGCCAGCAGCTTGAAAGGACAGGGCCCCTACGAGCAGTACTTC	CASSLKGQGPYEQYF
TRBV20-1	few	-	TRBJ1-3	11	TGCAGTGCTATAGACGACCACACCATATATTTT	CSAIDDHTIYF
TRBV20-1	many	TRBD1	TRBJ1-1	16	TGCAGTGCTAGATGGTTTGGGACAGGTTCGAACACTGAAGCTTTCTTT	CSARWFGTGSNTEAFF
TRBV2	few	-	TRBJ1-5	14	TGTGCCAGCAGTCCGGTGAATGGCAATCAGCCCCAGCATTTT	CASSPVNGNQPQHF
TRBV3-1	many	TRBD2	TRBJ2-2	16	TGTGCCAGCATCCAATCGGCGGGAGGGAACACCGGGGAGCTGTTTTTT	CASIQSAGGNTGELFF
TRBV7-9	few	TRBD1	TRBJ1-1	15	TGTGCCAGCAGCTCCGGGACAGGAATGAACACTGAAGCTTTCTTT	CASSSGTGMNTEAFF
TRBV20-1	-	TRBD1	TRBJ2-7	13	TGCAGTGTCGACAGGGGGCAGTTAGACGAGCAGTACTTC	CSVDRGQLDEQYF
TRBV7-9	-	-	TRBJ1-5	15	TGTGCCAGCAGCTCCGGGGGCTATAGCAATCAGCCCCAGCATTTT	CASSSGGYSNQPQHF
TRBV20-1	few	-	TRBJ2-7	12	TGCAGTGCTAGAGGAGATGCCTACGAGCAGTACTTC	CSARGDAYEQYF
TRBV11-2	few	-	TRBJ2-7	16	TGTGCCAGCAGCTTAGATCATGGCGGTGGCTCCTACGAGCAGTACTTC	CASSLDHGGGSYEQYF
TRBV25-1	many	TRBD1	TRBJ1-1	13	TGTGCCAGCAGTGACTTAAGACAGGGATATGCTTTCTTT	CASSDLRQGYAFF
TRBV7-9	few	-	TRBJ1-2	15	TGTGCCAGCAGCTTATCAGGGTTATCTAACTATGGCTACACCTTC	CASSLSGLSNYGYTF